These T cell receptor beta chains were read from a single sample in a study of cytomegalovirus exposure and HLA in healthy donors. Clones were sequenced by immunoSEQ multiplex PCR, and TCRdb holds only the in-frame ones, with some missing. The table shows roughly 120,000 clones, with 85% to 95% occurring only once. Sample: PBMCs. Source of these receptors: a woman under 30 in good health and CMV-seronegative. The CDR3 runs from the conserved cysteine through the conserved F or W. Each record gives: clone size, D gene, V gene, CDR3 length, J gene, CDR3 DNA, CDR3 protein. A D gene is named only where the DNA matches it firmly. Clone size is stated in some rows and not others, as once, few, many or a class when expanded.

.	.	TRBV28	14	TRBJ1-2	TGTGCCAGCAGTCCTCCTGGGCCGCTCTATGGCTACACCTTC	CASSPPGPLYGYTF
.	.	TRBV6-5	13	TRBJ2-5	TGTGCCAGCAGTTACTTGGGGGGAGAGACCCAGTACTTC	CASSYLGGETQYF
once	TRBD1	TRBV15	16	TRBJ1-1	TGTGCCACCAGCAGAGGAGGGGGCCGGGTGGGCACTGAAGCTTTCTTT	CATSRGGGRVGTEAFF
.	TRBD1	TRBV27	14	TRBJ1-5	TGTGCCAGCAGTTTCCAGGGGGAGGATCAGCCCCAGCATTTT	CASSFQGEDQPQHF
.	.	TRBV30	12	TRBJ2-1	TGTGCCTGCGTGTCCAGGGACAATGAGCAGTTCTTC	CACVSRDNEQFF
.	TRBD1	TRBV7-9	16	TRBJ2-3	TGTGCCAGCAGCTCGGGACAGGGGGCATTAGCAGATACGCAGTATTTT	CASSSGQGALADTQYF
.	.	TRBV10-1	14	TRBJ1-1	TGCGCCAGCAGTGAGGGCGGCGGGAACACTGAAGCTTTCTTT	CASSEGGGNTEAFF
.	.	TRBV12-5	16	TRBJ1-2	TGTGCTAGTGGTTTGGTCCCGGACAGCTATACCTATGGCTACACCTTC	CASGLVPDSYTYGYTF
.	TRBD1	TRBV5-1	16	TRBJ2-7	TGCGCCAGCAGCCCGCCCCCGGGACAGGGTAGCTACGAGCAGTACTTC	CASSPPPGQGSYEQYF
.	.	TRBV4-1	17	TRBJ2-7	TGCGCCAGCAGCCAACAAATACCGGGACAAGTCTCCTACGAGCAGTACTTC	CASSQQIPGQVSYEQYF
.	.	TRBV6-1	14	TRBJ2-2	TGTGCCAGCAGTGTAGACAGCTACACCGGGGAGCTGTTTTTT	CASSVDSYTGELFF
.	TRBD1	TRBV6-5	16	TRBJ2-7	TGTGCCAGCAGTTATTCCCGGGACAGGAGCTCCTACGAGCAGTACTTC	CASSYSRDRSSYEQYF
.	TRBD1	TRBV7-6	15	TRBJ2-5	TGTGCCAGCAGCCCTAGGACAGGGGAATTTGAGACCCAGTACTTC	CASSPRTGEFETQYF
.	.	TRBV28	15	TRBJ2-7	TGTGCCAGCAGTTTAGGGCACCTGGTCTCCTACGAGCAGTACTTC	CASSLGHLVSYEQYF
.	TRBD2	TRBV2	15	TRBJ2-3	TGTGCCAGCAGTGACTGGCGGGGGAGCACAGATACGCAGTATTTT	CASSDWRGSTDTQYF
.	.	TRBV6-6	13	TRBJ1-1	TGTGCCAGCAGCTCGCAGGAGAACACTGAAGCTTTCTTT	CASSSQENTEAFF
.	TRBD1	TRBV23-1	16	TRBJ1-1	TGCGCCAGCAGTCATCCAATAATTGACAGGGGGCGAGAAGCTTTCTTT	CASSHPIIDRGREAFF
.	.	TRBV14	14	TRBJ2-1	TGTGCCAGCAGCCAAGTCGGGAACAAGGATGAGCAGTTCTTC	CASSQVGNKDEQFF
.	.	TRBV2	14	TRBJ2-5	TGTGCCAGCAGTGTCATGCGCGGTCAAGAGACCCAGTACTTC	CASSVMRGQETQYF